Listed here are 7 T cell receptor beta chains from one sample, sequenced in a study of type 1 and type 2 diabetes patients. The PCR template was genomic DNA. Multiplex PCR with 30 forward and 13 reverse primers amplified the TCR beta CDR3. TCRdb re-analysed the multiplex PCR reads in MiXCR, keeping a single row per CDR3 protein. The table shows 250,000 to 300,000 distinct CDR3 sequences, with roughly 50% occurring only once. The material sequenced was peripheral blood mononuclear cells (PBMCs). All receptors derive from a man aged 18 to 35 with type 2 diabetes.

The gene calls are TRBV5-1 and TRBJ2-7; the D is unclear. Trimming removed 0 bases at V and 6 bases at J, with 4 bases between. The germline V gene encodes CDR1 SGHRS and CDR2 YFSETQ. The CDR3 loop spans 11 amino acids. The CDR3 bases are TGCGCCAGCAGCTTGGAGTTCGAGCAGTACTTC. It yields the protein CASSLEFEQYF.

This clonotype has a count of ten or more. V and J are TRBV2 and TRBJ1-1, with D maybe TRBD1 (6 bases). Trimming cost V 3 bases and J 5 bases, with 10 bases left between them. In germline, CDR1 is SNHLY, CDR2 FYNNEI. The CDR3 contains 13 residues. The CDR3: CASSDSQGTEAFF. The CDR3 nucleotides are TGTGCCAGCAGTGATTCCCAGGGGACTGAAGCTTTCTTT.

The chain combines TRBV6-2 or TRBV6-3 with TRBJ2-5; D uncertain. Trimming removed 6 bases from V and 2 bases from J, with 13 bases in between. The CDR3 length is 14 residues. Germline lookup yields CDR1 MNHEY and CDR2 SVGEGT. The CDR3 spells CASSPRRSQETQYF. The CDR3 DNA is TGTGCCAGCAGCCCCCGTAGGTCACAAGAGACCCAGTACTTC.

This chain connects TRBV7-3 to TRBJ2-2; possible D gene TRBD2, 7 bases. Per the germline V gene, CDR1 is SGHTA and CDR2 is FQGTGA. The CDR3 length is 15 residues. Trimming pared 5 bases from V and 4 bases from J, leaving 14 bases between. The CDR3 is CASSPGGHITGELFF. DNA for the CDR3: TGTGCCAGCAGCCCCGGGGGGCATATCACCGGGGAGCTGTTTTTT.

In its sample, this clonotype was seen a few times. The J gene is TRBJ2-5, the V gene TRBV6-1, with TRBD2 matching 8 bases. Germline lookup yields CDR1 MNHNS and CDR2 SASEGT. V shed 6 bases and J 6 bases; nucleotides not matched to a gene: 6. The CDR3 totals 13 residues. CDR3 sequence: CASSGTSAKTQYF. For the CDR3, the DNA is TGTGCCAGCAGCGGGACTAGTGCAAAGACCCAGTACTTC.

This clonotype showed up just a few times. The chain couples TRBV29-1 to TRBJ2-1; 8 bases fit TRBD2. The trim removed 8 bases at V and 4 bases at J, leaving 13 bases unmatched. The germline V gene encodes CDR1 SQVTM and CDR2 ANQGSEA. The CDR3 length is 15 residues. This CDR3 is CSLKSLAGPYNEQFF. CDR3 nucleotides: TGCAGCCTAAAATCCTTAGCGGGACCGTACAATGAGCAGTTCTTC.

The chain joins TRBV2 to TRBJ2-2; 8 bases fit TRBD2. Germline loops: CDR1 SNHLY, CDR2 FYNNEI. This CDR3 region has 17 residues. V lost 5 bases to trimming and J lost 4 bases; unmatched junction nucleotides: 12. CDR3 DNA sequence: TGTGCCAGCAGTCCCCCGGGGGGCGGGAGGATCACCGGGGAGCTGTTTTTT. This encodes CASSPPGGGRITGELFF. Based on the CDR3 plus reference TRBV2 and TRBJ2-2, the full variable domain is EPEVTQTPSHQVTQMGQEVILRCVPISNHLYFYWYRQILGQKVEFLVSFYNNEISEKSEIFDDQFSVERPDGSNFTLKIRSTKLEDSAMYFCASSPPGGGRITGELFFGEGSRLTVL.